The rows below give T cell receptor beta chains drawn from one sample of a study of blood T cell repertoires in COVID-19. Here immunoSEQ multiplex PCR was the method, and the copy in TCRdb shows in-frame clones only, minus some. The sample has approximately 350,000 clones, around 91% seen once. The sample comprised peripheral blood. The receptor set was obtained from a woman under 30 who had recovered from COVID-19. Both conserved end residues are part of each CDR3. D genes are given only for firm matches.

TRBV7-9	NA	TRBJ1-3	CASSSGGDTIYF
TRBV5-1	NA	TRBJ1-1	CASSLTQFREGTLFSTEAFF
TRBV20-1	NA	TRBJ2-3	CSASYNAGTGDTQYF
TRBV24-1	NA	TRBJ1-6	CATWQTGSNSPLHF
TRBV2	NA	TRBJ1-2	CASSDRSSGIRVGSYGYTF
TRBV2	NA	TRBJ1-2	CASRRQGQSSGYTF
TRBV25-1	NA	TRBJ2-2	CASSEFGGGATGELFF
TRBV2	NA	TRBJ1-1	CASVYGEAFF
TRBV30	NA	TRBJ2-2	CALGVARDTNTGELFF
TRBV19	NA	TRBJ2-3	CASKISSSTDTQYF
TRBV5-1	TRBD2	TRBJ2-3	CASSRDYTNTDTQYF
TRBV24-1	NA	TRBJ2-1	CATSDPERDEQFF
TRBV3-1/TRBV3-2	NA	TRBJ1-1	CASSQGRVGTEAFF
TRBV7-2	NA	TRBJ1-2	CASSFDRIEGYTF
TRBV18	NA	TRBJ1-5	CASSPGSGASNQPQHF
TRBV11-3	TRBD2	TRBJ2-3	CASSLGTSGRTDTQYF
TRBV27	TRBD2	TRBJ2-4	CASSPYFTSGKGHIQYF
TRBV27	NA	TRBJ1-5	CASTPAGQPQHF
TRBV7-2	NA	TRBJ1-3	CASSLAWSPGVTLSGNTIYF
TRBV11-3	TRBD2	TRBJ2-1	CASSRILAGNEQFF
TRBV7-9	NA	TRBJ2-1	CASSQITRGYNEQFF
TRBV9	TRBD1	TRBJ1-2	CASSMNGRRDRVVYGYTF
TRBV20-1	TRBD1	TRBJ1-4	CSATGDEKLFF
TRBV19	TRBD2	TRBJ2-1	CASSIARLASGNEQFF
TRBV7-2	TRBD2	TRBJ2-3	CASSLPGLASGPRDTQYF
TRBV4-3	TRBD1	TRBJ1-2	CASSQTPDRAPYTF
TRBV5-1	TRBD1	TRBJ2-2	CASSLVQGGTGELFF
TRBV10-3	NA	TRBJ2-3	CAISERGSPTDTQYF
TRBV5-5	TRBD1	TRBJ1-2	CASSIRDREMSGYTF
TRBV10-3	NA	TRBJ1-5	CAISETQGSNQPQHF
TRBV7-9	NA	TRBJ2-3	CASSLPRGLDTQYF
TRBV5-1	TRBD1	TRBJ1-6	CASRPDRVASPLHF
TRBV5-4	TRBD2	TRBJ2-1	CASRTSGSYNEQFF
TRBV18	NA	TRBJ1-6	CASSPQSNSPLHF
TRBV12-3/TRBV12-4	TRBD1	TRBJ1-1	CASSLNRGRAFF
TRBV5-4	NA	TRBJ2-1	CASSIGQTSYNEQFF
TRBV30	NA	TRBJ1-2	CAWTKRGGGYGYTF
TRBV21-1	NA	TRBJ2-3	CASSTRSVTADTQYF
TRBV10-3	NA	TRBJ1-4	CAISSTETELFF
TRBV6-5	TRBD2	TRBJ2-2	CASRPSGSHGGELFF
TRBV10-2	NA	TRBJ2-5	CASSEAETQYF
TRBV10-3	TRBD1	TRBJ2-2	CAISERQGAGELFF
TRBV11-2	NA	TRBJ1-1	CASSQGWLTEAFF
TRBV2	TRBD2	TRBJ2-5	CASIGTSGAQETQYF
TRBV27	NA	TRBJ1-1	CASSPPSQGRTEAFF
TRBV7-9	NA	TRBJ2-2	CASRRGLPTGELFF
TRBV10-3	NA	TRBJ2-1	CAIRTESSYNEQFF
TRBV7-9	NA	TRBJ1-1	CASSLRQGNTEAFF
TRBV30	NA	TRBJ1-3	CAWSSLRPTGTIYF
TRBV3-1/TRBV3-2	TRBD2	TRBJ2-1	CASSLWAGGNNEQFF
TRBV7-9	NA	TRBJ1-2	CASSSGVYGYTF
TRBV6-1	NA	TRBJ1-1	CASSEWGDKGAFF
TRBV25-1	NA	TRBJ1-2	CASSEFGQNYGYTF
TRBV2	TRBD2	TRBJ2-1	CASRLAGAYNEQFF
TRBV7-9	NA	TRBJ1-1	CASSFTGIMNTEAFF
TRBV11-3	NA	TRBJ2-1	CASRRRLGEQFF
TRBV19	NA	TRBJ2-1	CASRPDMSSYNEQFF